This TCR beta chain was sequenced during a study of OX40 agonist ivuxolimab in advanced cancers. Across the whole study: Patients treated during dose escalation were battling hepatocellular carcinoma, melanoma, renal cell or head and neck cancer. Participants, 75% to 90% male, averaged around 64 years of age, ranging from roughly 23 to 90. Whole-study results and caveats: Clonal expansion in partial responders at 0.1-3.0 mg/kg ranked among the lowest.

The germline gives CDR1 KGHSY, CDR2 FQNENV. This CDR3 region has 17 residues. Concerning this clone itself: Its antigen is not identified. A junction end diverges from the germline sequence, so it may reflect a read error.

This table comes from immunoSEQ multiplex PCR, and its TCRdb copy is limited to in-frame clones, with some not included. The sample carries about 110,000 clones, about nine tenths recorded once. The rearrangement joins TRBV16 to TRBJ1-5; TRBD1 matches at 8 bases. The source was CD4+ or CD8+ T cells sorted from blood, collected in a trial of the OX40 agonist ivuxolimab. This clonotype was obtained from an adult with an advanced solid tumor such as melanoma, head and neck, liver or kidney cancer. CDR3 residues: CASSQLDEAGGKQPQHF. The CDR3 DNA reads as TGTGCCAGCAGCCAATTGGACGAGGCAGGGGGCAAGCAGCCCCAGCATTTT. Full variable domain (outside the CDR3, taken from reference TRBV16 and TRBJ1-5): GEEVAQTPKHLVRGEGQKAKLYCAPIKGHSYVFWYQQVLKNEFKFLISFQNENVFDETGMPKERFSAKCLPNSPCSLEIQATKLEDSAVYFCASSQLDEAGGKQPQHFGDGTRLSIL.